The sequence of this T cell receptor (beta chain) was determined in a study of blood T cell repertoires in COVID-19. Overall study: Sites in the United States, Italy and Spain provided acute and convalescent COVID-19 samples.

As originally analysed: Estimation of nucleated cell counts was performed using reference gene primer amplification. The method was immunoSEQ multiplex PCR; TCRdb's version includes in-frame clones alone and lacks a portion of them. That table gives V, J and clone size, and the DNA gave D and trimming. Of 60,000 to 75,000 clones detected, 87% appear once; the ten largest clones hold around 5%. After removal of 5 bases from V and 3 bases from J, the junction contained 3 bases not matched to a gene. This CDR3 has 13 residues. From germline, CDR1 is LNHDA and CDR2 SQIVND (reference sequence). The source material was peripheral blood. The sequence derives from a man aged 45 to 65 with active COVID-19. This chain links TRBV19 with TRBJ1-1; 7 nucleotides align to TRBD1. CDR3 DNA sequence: TGTGCCAGTAGTCCTACAGGGGACACTGAAGCTTTCTTT. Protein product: CASSPTGDTEAFF. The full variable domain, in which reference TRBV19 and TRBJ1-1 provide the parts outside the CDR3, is DGGITQSPKYLFRKEGQNVTLSCEQNLNHDAMYWYRQDPGQGLRLIYYSQIVNDFQKGDIAEGYSVSREKKESFPLTVTSAQKNPTAFYLCASSPTGDTEAFFGQGTRLTVV.